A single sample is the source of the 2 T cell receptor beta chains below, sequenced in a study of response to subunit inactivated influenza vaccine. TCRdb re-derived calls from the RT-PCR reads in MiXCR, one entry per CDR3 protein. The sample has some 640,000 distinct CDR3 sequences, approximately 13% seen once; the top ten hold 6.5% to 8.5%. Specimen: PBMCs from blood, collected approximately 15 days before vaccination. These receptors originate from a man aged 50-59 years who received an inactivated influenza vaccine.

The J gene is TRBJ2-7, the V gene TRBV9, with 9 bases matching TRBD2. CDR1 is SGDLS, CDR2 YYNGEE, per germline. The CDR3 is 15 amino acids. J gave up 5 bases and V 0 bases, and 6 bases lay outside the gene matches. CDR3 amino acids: CASSVGSSGGNEQYF. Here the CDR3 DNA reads TGTGCCAGCAGCGTAGGATCCAGCGGGGGGAACGAGCAGTACTTC.

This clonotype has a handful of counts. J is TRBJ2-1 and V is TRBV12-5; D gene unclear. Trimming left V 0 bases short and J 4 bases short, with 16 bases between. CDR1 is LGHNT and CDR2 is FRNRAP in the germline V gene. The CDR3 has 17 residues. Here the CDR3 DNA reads TGTGCTAGTGGTTTGGTAATCGGAGCTAACGGGTACAATGAGCAGTTCTTC. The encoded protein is CASGLVIGANGYNEQFF.